The T cell receptor beta chain described here comes from a study of T-cell memory formation after mild COVID-19. V lost 1 base, J lost 7 bases, and 13 bases lay in between. The CDR3 runs to 14 residues. The germline V gene has CDR1 SGHTA and CDR2 FQGNSA. This clonotype has more than one count but fewer than ten. TCRdb itself ran the 5' RACE reads through MiXCR, one entry per CDR3 protein. The table lists 300,000 or so distinct CDR3 sequences, 15% to 20% of them singletons. Specimen: PBMCs or a T cell subset sorted from them (not recorded which). V gene TRBV7-2 combines with J gene TRBJ2-5; D ambiguous. This clonotype originated in a man aged 18 to 29 who had mild COVID-19 (a few samples of this study predate the infection). Cell type and time point are not known. The CDR3 spells CASSLGLISGTQYF. CDR3 DNA: TGTGCCAGCAGCTTAGGGCTAATTTCTGGGACCCAGTACTTC.